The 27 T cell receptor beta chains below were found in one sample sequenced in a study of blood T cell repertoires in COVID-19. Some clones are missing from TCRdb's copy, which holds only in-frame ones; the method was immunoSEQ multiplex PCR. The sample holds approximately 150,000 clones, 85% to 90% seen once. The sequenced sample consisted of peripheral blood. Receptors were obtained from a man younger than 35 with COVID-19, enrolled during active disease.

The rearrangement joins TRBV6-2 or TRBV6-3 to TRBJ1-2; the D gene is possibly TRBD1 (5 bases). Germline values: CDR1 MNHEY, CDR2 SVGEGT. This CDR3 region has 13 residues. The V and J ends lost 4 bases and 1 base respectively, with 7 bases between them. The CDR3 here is CASSFDSNYGYTF. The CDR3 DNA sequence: TGTGCCAGCAGTTTCGACAGTAACTATGGCTACACCTTC.

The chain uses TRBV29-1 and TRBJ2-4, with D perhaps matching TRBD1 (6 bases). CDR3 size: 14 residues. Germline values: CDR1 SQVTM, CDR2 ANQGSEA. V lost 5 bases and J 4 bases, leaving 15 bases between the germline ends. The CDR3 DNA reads TGCAGCGTTAGACAGGAAAACTCGAAAAACATTCAGTACTTC. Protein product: CSVRQENSKNIQYF. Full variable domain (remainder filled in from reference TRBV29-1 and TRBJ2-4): SAVISQKPSRDICQRGTSLTIQCQVDSQVTMMFWYRQQPGQSLTLIATANQGSEATYESGFVIDKFPISRPNLTFSTLTVSNMSPEDSSIYLCSVRQENSKNIQYFGAGTRLSVL.

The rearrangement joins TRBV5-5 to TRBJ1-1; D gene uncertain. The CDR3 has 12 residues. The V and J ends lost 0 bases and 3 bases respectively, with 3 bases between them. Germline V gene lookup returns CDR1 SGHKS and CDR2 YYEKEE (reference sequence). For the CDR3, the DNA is TGTGCCAGCAGCTTGGTAGACACTGAAGCTTTCTTT. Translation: CASSLVDTEAFF. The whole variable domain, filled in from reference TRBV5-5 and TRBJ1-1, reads DAGVTQSPTHLIKTRGQQVTLRCSPISGHKSVSWYQQVLGQGPQFIFQYYEKEERGRGNFPDRFSARQFPNYSSELNVNALLLGDSALYLCASSLVDTEAFFGQGTRLTVV.

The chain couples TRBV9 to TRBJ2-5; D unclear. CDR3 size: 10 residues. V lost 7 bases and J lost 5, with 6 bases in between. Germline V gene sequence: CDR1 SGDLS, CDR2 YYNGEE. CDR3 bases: TGTGCCAGCGCCGGGGAGACCCAGTACTTC. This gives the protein CASAGETQYF.

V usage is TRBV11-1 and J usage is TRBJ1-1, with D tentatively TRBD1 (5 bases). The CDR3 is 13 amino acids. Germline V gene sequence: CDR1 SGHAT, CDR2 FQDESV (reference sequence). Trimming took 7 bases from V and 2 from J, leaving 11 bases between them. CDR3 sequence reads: CASTPGLNTEAFF. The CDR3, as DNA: TGTGCCAGCACTCCGGGACTAAACACTGAAGCTTTCTTT.

CDR3 residues: CASSEVSGRGGELFF. DNA of the CDR3: TGCGCCAGCAGTGAGGTTAGCGGGAGAGGCGGGGAGCTGTTTTTT. The chain couples TRBV10-2 to TRBJ2-2; 9 positions match TRBD2. The CDR3 loop spans 15 amino acids. Germline CDR1 is WSHSY and CDR2 is SAAADI. V gave up 2 bases and J gave up 7 bases; unmatched junction bases: 5.

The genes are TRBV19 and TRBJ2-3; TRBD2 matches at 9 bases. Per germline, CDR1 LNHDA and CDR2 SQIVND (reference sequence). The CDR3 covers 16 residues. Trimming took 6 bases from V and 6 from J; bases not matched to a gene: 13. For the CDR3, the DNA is TGTGCCAGTAGCACTCCTATAGCGGGAGATGGGGATACGCAGTATTTT. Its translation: CASSTPIAGDGDTQYF. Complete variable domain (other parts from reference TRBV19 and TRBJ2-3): DGGITQSPKYLFRKEGQNVTLSCEQNLNHDAMYWYRQDPGQGLRLIYYSQIVNDFQKGDIAEGYSVSREKKESFPLTVTSAQKNPTAFYLCASSTPIAGDGDTQYFGPGTRLTVL.

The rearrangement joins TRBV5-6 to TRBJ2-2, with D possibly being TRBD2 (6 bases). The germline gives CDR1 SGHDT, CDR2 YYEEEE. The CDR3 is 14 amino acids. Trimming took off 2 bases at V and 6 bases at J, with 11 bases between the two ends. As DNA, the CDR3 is TGTGCCAGCAGCTTCGGAACGGGGGCCGGGGAGCTGTTTTTT. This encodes CASSFGTGAGELFF.

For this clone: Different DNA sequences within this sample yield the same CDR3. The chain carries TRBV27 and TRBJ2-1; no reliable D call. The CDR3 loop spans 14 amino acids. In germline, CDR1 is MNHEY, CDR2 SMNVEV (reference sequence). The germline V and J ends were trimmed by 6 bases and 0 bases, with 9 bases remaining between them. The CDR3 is CASSLTSSYNEQFF. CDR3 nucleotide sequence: TGTGCCAGCAGCCTCACCAGCTCCTACAATGAGCAGTTCTTC.

CDR3 in amino acids: CATSRAPSSYNEQFF. The CDR3 nucleotides read TGTGCCACCAGCAGAGCGCCTAGCTCCTACAATGAGCAGTTCTTC. The chain joins TRBV15 to TRBJ2-1; no clear D. The CDR3 has 15 amino acids. The V and J ends lost 1 base and 0 bases respectively, with 7 bases between them. Germline CDR1 is LNHNV and CDR2 is YYDKDF (reference sequence).

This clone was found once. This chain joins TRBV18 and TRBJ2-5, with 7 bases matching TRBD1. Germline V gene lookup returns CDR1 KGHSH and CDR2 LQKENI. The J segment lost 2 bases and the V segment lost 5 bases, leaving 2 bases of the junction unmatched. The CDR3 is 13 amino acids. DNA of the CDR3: TGTGCCAGCTCAAAGGACAGGCAAGAGACCCAGTACTTC. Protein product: CASSKDRQETQYF.

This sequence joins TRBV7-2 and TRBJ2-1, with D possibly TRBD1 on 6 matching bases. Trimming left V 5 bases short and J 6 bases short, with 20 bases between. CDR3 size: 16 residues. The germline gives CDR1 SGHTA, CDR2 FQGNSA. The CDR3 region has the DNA TGTGCCAGCAGCGTACGCGCACGACAGGCCCTCAATGAGCAGTTCTTC. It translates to CASSVRARQALNEQFF.

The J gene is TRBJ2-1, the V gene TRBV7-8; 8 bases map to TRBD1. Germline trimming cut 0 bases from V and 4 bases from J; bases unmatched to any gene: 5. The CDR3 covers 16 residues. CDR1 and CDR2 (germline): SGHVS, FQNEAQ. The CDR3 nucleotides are TGTGCCAGCAGCTTAGCGAGGACAGGGACTTACAATGAGCAGTTCTTC. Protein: CASSLARTGTYNEQFF.

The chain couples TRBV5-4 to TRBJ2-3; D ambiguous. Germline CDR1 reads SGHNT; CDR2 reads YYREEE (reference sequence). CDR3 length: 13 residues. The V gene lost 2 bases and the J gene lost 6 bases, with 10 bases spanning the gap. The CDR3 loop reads CASSLQSRDTQYF. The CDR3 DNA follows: TGTGCCAGCAGCTTACAATCCAGGGATACGCAGTATTTT.

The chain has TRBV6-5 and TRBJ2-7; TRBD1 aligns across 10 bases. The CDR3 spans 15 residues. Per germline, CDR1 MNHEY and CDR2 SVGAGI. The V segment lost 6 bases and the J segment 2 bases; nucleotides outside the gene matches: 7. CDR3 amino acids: CASSPSGTGAYEQYF. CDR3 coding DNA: TGTGCCAGCAGCCCGTCCGGGACAGGGGCCTACGAGCAGTACTTC.

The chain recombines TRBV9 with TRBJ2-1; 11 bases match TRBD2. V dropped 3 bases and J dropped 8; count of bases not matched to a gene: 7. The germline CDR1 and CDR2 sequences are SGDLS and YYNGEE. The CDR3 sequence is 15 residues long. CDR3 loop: CASSATSGSRDEQFF. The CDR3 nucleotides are TGTGCCAGCAGCGCCACTAGCGGGAGTAGGGATGAGCAGTTCTTC.

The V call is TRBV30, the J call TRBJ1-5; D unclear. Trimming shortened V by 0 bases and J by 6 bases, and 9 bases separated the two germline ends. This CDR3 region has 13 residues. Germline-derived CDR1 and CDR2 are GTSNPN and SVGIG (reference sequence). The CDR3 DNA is TGTGCCTGGAGTGTCCAGCGTGGTCAGCCCCAGCATTTT. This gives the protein CAWSVQRGQPQHF.

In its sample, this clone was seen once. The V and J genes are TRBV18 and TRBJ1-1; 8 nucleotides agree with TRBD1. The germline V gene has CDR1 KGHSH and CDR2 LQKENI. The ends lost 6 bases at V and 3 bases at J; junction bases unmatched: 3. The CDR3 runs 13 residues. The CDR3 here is CASSTGGDTEAFF. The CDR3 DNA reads TGTGCCAGCTCCACAGGGGGAGACACTGAAGCTTTCTTT. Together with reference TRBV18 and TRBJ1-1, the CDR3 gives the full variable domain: NAGVMQNPRHLVRRRGQEARLRCSPMKGHSHVYWYRQLPEEGLKFMVYLQKENIIDESGMPKERFSAEFPKEGPSILRIQQVVRGDSAAYFCASSTGGDTEAFFGQGTRLTVV.

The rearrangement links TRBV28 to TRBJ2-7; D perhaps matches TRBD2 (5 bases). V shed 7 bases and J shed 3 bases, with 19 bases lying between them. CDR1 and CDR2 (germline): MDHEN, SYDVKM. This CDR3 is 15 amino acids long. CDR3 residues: CASTPLGYAFYEQYF. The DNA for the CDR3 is TGTGCCAGCACTCCACTAGGGTACGCCTTCTACGAGCAGTACTTC. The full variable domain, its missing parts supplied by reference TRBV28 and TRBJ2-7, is DVKVTQSSRYLVKRTGEKVFLECVQDMDHENMFWYRQDPGLGLRLIYFSYDVKMKEKGDIPEGYSVSREKKERFSLILESASTNQTSMYLCASTPLGYAFYEQYFGPGTRLTVT.

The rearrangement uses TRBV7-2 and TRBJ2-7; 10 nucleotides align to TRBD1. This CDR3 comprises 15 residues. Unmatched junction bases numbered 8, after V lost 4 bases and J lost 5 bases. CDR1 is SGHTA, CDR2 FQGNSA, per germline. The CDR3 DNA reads TGTGCCAGCAGCTCTCAGGGACAGGGGTTCGACGAGCAGTACTTC. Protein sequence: CASSSQGQGFDEQYF.

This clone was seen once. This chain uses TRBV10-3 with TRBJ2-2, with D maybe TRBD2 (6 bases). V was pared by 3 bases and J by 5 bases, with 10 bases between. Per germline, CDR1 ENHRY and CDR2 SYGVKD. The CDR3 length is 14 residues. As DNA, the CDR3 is TGTGCCATCAGTGATGTGGGGGGTACCGGGGAGCTGTTTTTT. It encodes CAISDVGGTGELFF.

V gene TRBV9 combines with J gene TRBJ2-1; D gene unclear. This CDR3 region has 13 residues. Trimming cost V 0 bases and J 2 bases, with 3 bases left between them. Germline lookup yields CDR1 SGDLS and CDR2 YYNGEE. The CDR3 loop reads CASSVGPYNEQFF. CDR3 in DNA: TGTGCCAGCAGCGTAGGGCCCTACAATGAGCAGTTCTTC.

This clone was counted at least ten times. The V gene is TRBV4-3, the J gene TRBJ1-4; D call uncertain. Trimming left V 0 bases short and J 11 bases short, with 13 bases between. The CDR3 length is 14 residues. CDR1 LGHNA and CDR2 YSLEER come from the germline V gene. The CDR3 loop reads CASSQDTSRRKLFF. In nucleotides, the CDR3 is TGCGCCAGCAGCCAAGATACATCACGGAGGAAACTGTTTTTT.

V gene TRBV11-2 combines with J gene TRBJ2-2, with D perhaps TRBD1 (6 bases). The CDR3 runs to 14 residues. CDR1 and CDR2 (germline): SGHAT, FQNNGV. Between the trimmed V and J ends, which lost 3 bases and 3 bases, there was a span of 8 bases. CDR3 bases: TGTGCCAGCAGCTTCCCAGGGGACACCGGGGAGCTGTTTTTT. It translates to CASSFPGDTGELFF.

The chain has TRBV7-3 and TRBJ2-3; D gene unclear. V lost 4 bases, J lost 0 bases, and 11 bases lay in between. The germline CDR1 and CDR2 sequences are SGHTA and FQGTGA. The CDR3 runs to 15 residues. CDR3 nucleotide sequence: TGTGCCAGCAGCTCGACTTATCAGAGCACAGATACGCAGTATTTT. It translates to CASSSTYQSTDTQYF.

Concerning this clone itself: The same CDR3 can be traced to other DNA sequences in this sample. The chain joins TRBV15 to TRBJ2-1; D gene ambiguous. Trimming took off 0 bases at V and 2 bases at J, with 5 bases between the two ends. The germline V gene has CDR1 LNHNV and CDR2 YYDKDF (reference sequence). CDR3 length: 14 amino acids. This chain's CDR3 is CATSRDRAYNEQFF. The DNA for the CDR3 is TGTGCCACCAGCAGAGATCGGGCCTACAATGAGCAGTTCTTC.

The CDR3 spells CASLADRVEYF. CDR3 nucleotides: TGTGCCAGCCTTGCTGACAGGGTGGAGTACTTC. The chain links TRBV2 to TRBJ2-7, with 7 bases that match TRBD1. V dropped 8 bases and J dropped 11; count of bases not matched to a gene: 9. The CDR3 totals 11 residues. CDR1 and CDR2 from the germline V gene are SNHLY and FYNNEI.